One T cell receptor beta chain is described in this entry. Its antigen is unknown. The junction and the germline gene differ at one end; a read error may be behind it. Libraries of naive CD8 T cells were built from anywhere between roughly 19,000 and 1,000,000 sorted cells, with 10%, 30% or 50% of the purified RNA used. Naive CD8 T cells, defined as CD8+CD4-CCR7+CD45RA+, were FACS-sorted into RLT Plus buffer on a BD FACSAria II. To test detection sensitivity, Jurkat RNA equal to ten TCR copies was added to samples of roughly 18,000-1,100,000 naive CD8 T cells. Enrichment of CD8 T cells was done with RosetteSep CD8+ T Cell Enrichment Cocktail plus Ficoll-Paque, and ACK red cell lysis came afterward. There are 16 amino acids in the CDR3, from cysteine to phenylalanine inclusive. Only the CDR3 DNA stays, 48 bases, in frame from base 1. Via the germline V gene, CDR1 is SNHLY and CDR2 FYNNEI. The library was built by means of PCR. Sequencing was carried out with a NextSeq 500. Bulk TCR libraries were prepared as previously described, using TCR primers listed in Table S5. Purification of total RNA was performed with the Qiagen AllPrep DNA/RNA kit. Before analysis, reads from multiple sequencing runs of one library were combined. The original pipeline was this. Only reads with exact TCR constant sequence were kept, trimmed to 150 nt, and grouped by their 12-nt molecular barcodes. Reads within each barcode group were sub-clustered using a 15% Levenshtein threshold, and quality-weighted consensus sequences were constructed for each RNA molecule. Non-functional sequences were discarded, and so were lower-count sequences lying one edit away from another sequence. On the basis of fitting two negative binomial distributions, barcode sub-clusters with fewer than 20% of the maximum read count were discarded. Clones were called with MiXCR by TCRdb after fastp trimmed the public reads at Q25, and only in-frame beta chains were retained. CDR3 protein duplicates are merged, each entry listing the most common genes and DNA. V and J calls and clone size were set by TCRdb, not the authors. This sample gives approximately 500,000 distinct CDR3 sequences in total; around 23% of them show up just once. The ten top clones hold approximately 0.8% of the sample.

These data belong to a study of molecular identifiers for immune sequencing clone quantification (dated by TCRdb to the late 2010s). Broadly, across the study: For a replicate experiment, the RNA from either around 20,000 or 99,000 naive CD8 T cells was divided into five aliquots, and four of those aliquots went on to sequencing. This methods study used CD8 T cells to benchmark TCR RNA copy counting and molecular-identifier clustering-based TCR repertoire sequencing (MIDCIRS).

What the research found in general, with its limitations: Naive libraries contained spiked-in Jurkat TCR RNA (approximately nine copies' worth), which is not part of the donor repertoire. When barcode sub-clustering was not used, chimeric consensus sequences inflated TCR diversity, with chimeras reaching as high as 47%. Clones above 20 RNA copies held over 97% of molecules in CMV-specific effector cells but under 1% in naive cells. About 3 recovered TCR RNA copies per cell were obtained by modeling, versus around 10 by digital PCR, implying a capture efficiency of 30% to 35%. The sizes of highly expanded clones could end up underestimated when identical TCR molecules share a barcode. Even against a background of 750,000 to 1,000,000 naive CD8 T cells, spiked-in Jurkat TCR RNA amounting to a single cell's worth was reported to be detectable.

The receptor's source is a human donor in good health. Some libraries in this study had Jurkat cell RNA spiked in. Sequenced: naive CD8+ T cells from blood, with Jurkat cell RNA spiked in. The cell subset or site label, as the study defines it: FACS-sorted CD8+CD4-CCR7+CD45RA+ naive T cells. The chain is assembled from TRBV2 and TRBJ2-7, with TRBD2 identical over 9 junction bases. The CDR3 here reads CASTDSGGPHSYERYF. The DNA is TGTGCCAGCACGGATAGCGGGGGTCCACACTCCTACGAGCGGTACTTC.